This is a list of T cell receptor beta chains from one sample in a study of low-dose radiotherapy and immunotherapy resistance in tumors. Using its own MiXCR run on the reads, TCRdb lists one record per CDR3 protein. The table records tens of thousands of distinct CDR3 sequences, 20% to 25% of them present only once. Here the sequenced sample was PBMCs, taken before treatment. The origin of the receptors is a male donor with prostate cancer. Both conserved end residues are part of each CDR3. Each record gives: J gene, D gene, V gene, clone size, CDR3 DNA, CDR3 protein. D genes are given only for firm matches. Size values are once, few and many counts, or a class for expanded clones, and some rows have none.

j_call: TRBJ2-7; d_call: NA; v_call: TRBV5-4; clone_size: NA; cdr3_nt: TGTGCCAGCAGCGGAAAAGCGGGTTCTGCCGGCGAGCAGTACTTC; cdr3_aa: CASSGKAGSAGEQYF
j_call: TRBJ2-1; d_call: TRBD2; v_call: TRBV6-8; clone_size: NA; cdr3_nt: TGTGCCAGCAGTTCCCGGGGGGAGAGGGGTTCCTACAATGAGCAGTTCTTC; cdr3_aa: CASSSRGERGSYNEQFF
j_call: TRBJ1-3; d_call: NA; v_call: TRBV9; clone_size: few; cdr3_nt: TGTGCCAGCAGCGTTAAGGGGATCGGATCGGACACCATATATTTT; cdr3_aa: CASSVKGIGSDTIYF
j_call: TRBJ2-3; d_call: NA; v_call: TRBV11-1; clone_size: many; cdr3_nt: TGTGCCAGCAGCCCCTATAGACAGGCCACAGATACGCAGTATTTT; cdr3_aa: CASSPYRQATDTQYF
j_call: TRBJ2-1; d_call: NA; v_call: TRBV20-1; clone_size: many; cdr3_nt: TGCAGTGCCCTTAGTCTGTCTAGCGAACACTCCTACAATGAGCAGTTCTTC; cdr3_aa: CSALSLSSEHSYNEQFF
j_call: TRBJ2-3; d_call: NA; v_call: TRBV4-2; clone_size: many; cdr3_nt: TGTGCCAGCGGAACGCTCGGCACAGATACGCAGTATTTT; cdr3_aa: CASGTLGTDTQYF
j_call: TRBJ2-2; d_call: TRBD1; v_call: TRBV24-1; clone_size: many; cdr3_nt: TGTGCCACCAGTGACCACATCGGGACAGAGAACACCGGGGAGCTGTTTTTT; cdr3_aa: CATSDHIGTENTGELFF
j_call: TRBJ2-4; d_call: NA; v_call: TRBV15; clone_size: many; cdr3_nt: TGTGCCACCAGCAGAGGGTGGGGATCAAGTGACATTCAGTACTTC; cdr3_aa: CATSRGWGSSDIQYF
j_call: TRBJ2-7; d_call: TRBD2; v_call: TRBV6-5; clone_size: many; cdr3_nt: TGTGCCAGCAGTTACTCGACGGGCGGGGGGACCCCCTACGAGCAGTACTTC; cdr3_aa: CASSYSTGGGTPYEQYF
j_call: TRBJ2-3; d_call: NA; v_call: TRBV5-4; clone_size: many; cdr3_nt: TGTGCCAGCAGCTTCTCGGGGCGAACTAGCACAGATACGCAGTATTTT; cdr3_aa: CASSFSGRTSTDTQYF
j_call: TRBJ2-3; d_call: NA; v_call: TRBV5-5; clone_size: NA; cdr3_nt: TGTGCTAGCACCGGACTACCCCGCACAGATCCGCAGTATTTT; cdr3_aa: CASTGLPRTDPQYF
j_call: TRBJ2-7; d_call: NA; v_call: TRBV20-1; clone_size: NA; cdr3_nt: TGCAGTGCTAGAGGGTGGGGATCGACCTACGAGCAGTACTTC; cdr3_aa: CSARGWGSTYEQYF
j_call: TRBJ2-1; d_call: TRBD2; v_call: TRBV5-1; clone_size: many; cdr3_nt: TGTGCCAGCAGCTCCTTCGAGCGGGGGGGCATCGTTGAGCAGTTCTTC; cdr3_aa: CASSSFERGGIVEQFF
j_call: TRBJ2-1; d_call: TRBD2; v_call: TRBV2; clone_size: many; cdr3_nt: TGTGCCAGCAGTTTGACTAGCGGGCCGAGACGTGAGCAGTTCTTC; cdr3_aa: CASSLTSGPRREQFF
j_call: TRBJ2-7; d_call: NA; v_call: TRBV29-1; clone_size: many; cdr3_nt: TGCAGCGTTGAAGGGCAGGGGACCTACGAGCAGTACTTC; cdr3_aa: CSVEGQGTYEQYF
j_call: TRBJ1-3; d_call: NA; v_call: TRBV2; clone_size: many; cdr3_nt: TGTGCCAGCAGCGGCCCCTGGGGGAACACCATATATTTT; cdr3_aa: CASSGPWGNTIYF
j_call: TRBJ2-2; d_call: NA; v_call: TRBV20-1; clone_size: many; cdr3_nt: TGCAGTGCTAGAGAGGGGGCCGGTGCCTCGGGCACCGGGGAGCTGTTTTTT; cdr3_aa: CSAREGAGASGTGELFF
j_call: TRBJ2-4; d_call: NA; v_call: TRBV7-2; clone_size: NA; cdr3_nt: TGTGCCAGCAGCCCTAGTACCAAAAACATTCAGTACTTC; cdr3_aa: CASSPSTKNIQYF
j_call: TRBJ2-1; d_call: TRBD1; v_call: TRBV7-9; clone_size: many; cdr3_nt: TGTGCCAGCAGCTTCACCCGGGACAGGGCAAGCTCCTACAATGAGCAGTTCTTC; cdr3_aa: CASSFTRDRASSYNEQFF
j_call: TRBJ2-5; d_call: NA; v_call: TRBV4-2; clone_size: many; cdr3_nt: TGTGCCAGCAGAGAGGTTGGCTCCGAGACCCAGTACTTC; cdr3_aa: CASREVGSETQYF
j_call: TRBJ2-5; d_call: NA; v_call: TRBV18; clone_size: NA; cdr3_nt: TGTGCCAGCTCACCACTCCACGAGACCCAGTACTTC; cdr3_aa: CASSPLHETQYF
j_call: TRBJ2-3; d_call: NA; v_call: TRBV19; clone_size: few; cdr3_nt: TGTGCCAGTAGTCCCCGACTAGGGGCCGGTAGCACAGATACGCAGTATTTT; cdr3_aa: CASSPRLGAGSTDTQYF
j_call: TRBJ1-1; d_call: NA; v_call: TRBV30; clone_size: many; cdr3_nt: TGTGCCTGGATGAAGGAAAGTCGGTACACTGAAGCTTTCTTT; cdr3_aa: CAWMKESRYTEAFF
j_call: TRBJ2-1; d_call: TRBD2; v_call: TRBV12-5; clone_size: many; cdr3_nt: TGTGCTAGTGGTCAAGGGACTAGCGGGGCGGGGGGCAATGAGCAGTTCTTC; cdr3_aa: CASGQGTSGAGGNEQFF
j_call: TRBJ2-3; d_call: TRBD1; v_call: TRBV5-1; clone_size: many; cdr3_nt: TGCGCCAGCAGCACCTCCGGGACAGGGGGAACAGATACGCAGTATTTT; cdr3_aa: CASSTSGTGGTDTQYF
j_call: TRBJ2-1; d_call: TRBD1; v_call: TRBV5-1; clone_size: many; cdr3_nt: TGCGCCAGCAGCTTGGAAGGGACAGGGTTTGGTGAGCAGTTCTTC; cdr3_aa: CASSLEGTGFGEQFF
j_call: TRBJ1-1; d_call: NA; v_call: TRBV29-1; clone_size: many; cdr3_nt: TGCAGCGTTGGGGGAAGCTGGACTGAAGCTTTCTTT; cdr3_aa: CSVGGSWTEAFF
j_call: TRBJ2-6; d_call: NA; v_call: TRBV6-2/TRBV6-3; clone_size: many; cdr3_nt: TGTGCCAGCAGTTACGGGGGCTCTGGGGCCAACGTCCTGACTTTC; cdr3_aa: CASSYGGSGANVLTF